The present T cell receptor beta chain was sequenced within a study of shared clonotypes between healthy human individuals (dated by TCRdb to 2020 to 2022). The study in broad terms: A few men and two women, aged 18 to 49 years, made up the cohort. To estimate repertoire size and how much clonotypes are shared between individuals, the study performed deep sequencing of blood TCR repertoires from about 5 healthy adults. Per donor, leukapheresis produced somewhere between about 0.94 and 9.5 billion PBMCs. To increase sequencing depth and limit assay-specific biases, TCR repertoire library preparation and sequencing were carried out by different laboratories using diverse techniques. For each donor, CD4 naive and CD4 memory were each run on three plates, CD8 naive on two plates, and CD8 memory on one plate. General study outcomes and caveats: Sharing across a few donors was observed for about 4.8% of naive CD4, 3% to 3.5% of naive CD8, about 2.5% of memory CD4, and roughly 0.4% of memory CD8 clonotypes. Because the study included only a small number of donors, the genetic and exposure-history diversity represented was limited. Only blood was sampled, and tissue TCR repertoires likely differ from those in blood. Rarefaction of sorted-subset datasets indicated incomplete sequencing despite the large sequencing depth. Naive subsets generally had larger estimated clonotype richness than memory subsets. Compared with non-shared clonotypes, the clonotypes found in all four sorted-subset donors had higher generation probabilities. Pairwise subsampling indicated that sequencing depth was expected to affect the degree of clonotype sharing among donors.

CD8 naive samples were CD45RO-negative cells positively selected for CCR7, giving a CD45RA+CCR7+ population that excluded TemRA cells. Donors were healthy HIV-negative adults with no recently reported acute infections or vaccinations. Only Caucasian adults living in Nashville, Tennessee, USA were represented among the donors. Blood was collected by leukapheresis, and PBMCs were isolated by Ficoll-Histopaque density gradient centrifugation and then cryopreserved in liquid nitrogen vapor phase. Analytical flow cytometry was used to check the purity and quantity of each magnetically sorted T cell population. From each sorted fraction, genomic DNA was isolated and quantified by UV absorbance on a Nanodrop 2000c. Using the deep immunoSEQ assay, TCR CDR3 regions were amplified from genomic DNA by multiplex PCR. Extracted genomic DNA from each cell subset was spread evenly across all wells of several immunoSEQ 96-well plates, with each plate serving as a replicate. Each replicate PCR for sorted subsets received about 180 ng genomic DNA, equal to 30,000 or so T cell genomes. Purified libraries were quantified with a Qubit 3.0 fluorometer, sized on a Bioanalyzer 2100, and re-quantified with the KAPA Library Quantification kit. Each immunoSEQ 96-well plate was sequenced on its own single-read 150-cycle Illumina NextSeq 550 flow cell. In the original analysis: The immunoSEQ output contained only junctional sequences without quality scores, so filtering could not match that applied to full-length reads. To assign V/J genes and CDR3, sequences were annotated against IMGT germline references using PyIR, a Python wrapper for IgBLAST v1.9. Reads were removed for weak V/J assignments (E-value above 1e-6), missing CDR3, stop codons, out-of-frame junctions, or ambiguous translated residues. A V3J clonotype was defined by an identical inferred V gene, J gene, and CDR3 amino acid sequence. Percentage overlap between repertoires was computed as shared unique clonotypes divided by the size of the smaller repertoire. Three approaches were used to assess repertoire richness: RTK rarefaction, the Chao1 estimator, and Recon v2.1 estimates of unobserved clonotypes. Generation probabilities were computed with OLGA for all TCRbeta clonotypes obtained by the gDNA method from several donors. TCRdb limited this immuneACCESS table to in-frame rearrangements with V and J called. A share of clones is missing; checked studies link under half to unresolved V genes, and the rest is unexplained. From that table come the V and J calls and clone size; the DNA was used to work out D and trimming. This sample is represented by about 2 million clones; roughly 94% of them were singletons. 0.85% to 1.2% of the sample is held by the ten biggest clonotypes.

Worth noting for this clone: Its antigen specificity is not known. Base qualities are not provided; no much larger clone lies one nucleotide away.

Per the germline V gene (reference sequence), GTSNPN is the CDR1 and SVGIG is the CDR2. The CDR3 covers 12 residues, taking in both the cysteine and the phenylalanine. Just CDR3 DNA is preserved here, 36 bases in frame from base 1. Between the V and J ends, shortened by 1 base and 8 bases respectively, the junction contains 8 bases. This TCR derives from a man between 18 and 35 years old in good health. Recombination joined TRBV30 with TRBJ2-2; the D segment cannot be called with confidence. Sequencing was performed on naive CD8+ T cells sorted from blood. Reading the label with the study, this specimen's cell subset or site is: CD45RA+CCR7+. The CDR3 region has the sequence CAWSDSKGELFF. The sequence in DNA is TGTGCCTGGAGTGATTCGAAGGGGGAGCTGTTTTTT.